This T cell receptor (beta chain) was recorded in a study of blood T cell repertoires in COVID-19. Turning to the study itself: Sites in the United States, Italy and Spain provided acute and convalescent COVID-19 samples.

Sequencing was performed with immunoSEQ multiplex PCR; in TCRdb, only in-frame clones are kept and a portion is missing. This table has roughly 250,000 clones, approximately 79% appearing once. V lost 4 bases and J lost 5; bases outside the gene matches: 4. The CDR3 is 14 residues long. Germline values: CDR1 MDHEN, CDR2 SYDVKM. This clone has only one observation. The chain couples TRBV28 to TRBJ1-5, with 8 bases aligning to TRBD1. The TCR comes from a woman between 35 and 50 years old with active or convalescent COVID-19. Sequencing was carried out using peripheral blood. The CDR3 region is CASSSAGGDQPQHF. Here the CDR3 DNA reads TGTGCCAGCAGTTCAGCAGGGGGCGATCAGCCCCAGCATTTT.